Shown below are 6 T cell receptor beta chains from a single sample sequenced in a study of T cells in Graves' hyperthyroidism and ophthalmopathy. Amplification of TCR beta CDR3 regions was performed using RNA transcripts as template. Primed by the HTBI set, a first-round RT-PCR was run on the TCR CDR3. A single record per CDR3 protein comes from TCRdb applying MiXCR to the multiplex PCR reads. The sample includes roughly 400,000 distinct CDR3 sequences, 20% to 30% of them seen just once. The material sequenced was blood. These receptors came from a man in his forties or fifties with Graves' hyperthyroidism.

The V call is TRBV6-1, the J call TRBJ1-2; D unclear. This CDR3 is 15 amino acids long. CDR1 is MNHNS, CDR2 SASEGT, per germline. The V gene lost 5 bases and the J gene lost 4 bases, with 17 bases spanning the gap. This CDR3 reads CASSKVGKLIYGYTF. The CDR3 DNA reads as TGTGCCAGCAGTAAGGTGGGGAAACTTATCTATGGCTACACCTTC.

The count of this clonotype is one. The chain joins TRBV29-1 to TRBJ2-6, with D possibly being TRBD1 (6 bases). Germline assignment: CDR1 SQVTM and CDR2 ANQGSEA. Trimming took off 8 bases at V and 0 bases at J, with 11 bases between the two ends. There are 14 residues in the CDR3. DNA for the CDR3: TGCAGCACTGACAGGATCTCTGGGGCCAACGTCCTGACTTTC. This encodes CSTDRISGANVLTF.

This clonotype appeared a single time. The CDR3 DNA is TGTGCCAGCAGCTTAGATGGGTGGAATCAGCCCCAGCATTTT. Translation: CASSLDGWNQPQHF. The V gene is TRBV7-9, the J gene TRBJ1-5, with unresolved D. Trimming removed 1 base from V and 4 bases from J, with 8 bases in between. This CDR3 is 14 amino acids long. Germline V gene sequence: CDR1 SEHNR, CDR2 FQNEAQ (reference sequence).

This clonotype was recorded many times. This chain links TRBV20-1 with TRBJ1-4, with D hard to call. The CDR3 spans 12 residues. CDR1 is DFQATT and CDR2 is SNEGSKA in the germline V gene (reference sequence). Trimming removed 1 base at V and 4 bases at J, with 4 bases between. The CDR3 bases are TGCAGTGCTAGAGGGTATAATGAAAAACTGTTTTTT. Its protein is CSARGYNEKLFF.

The chain uses TRBV12-3 or TRBV12-4 and TRBJ1-1; TRBD1 might be the D (5 bases). V shed 5 bases and J shed 4 bases, with 23 bases lying between them. CDR3 length: 17 amino acids. The chain's CDR3 is CASSVPRRVGRGTEAFF. DNA of the CDR3: TGTGCCAGCAGTGTCCCTCGCAGGGTGGGGAGGGGCACTGAAGCTTTCTTT.

This clonotype was seen repeatedly, ten times or more. This chain links TRBV7-8 with TRBJ1-5; unclear D gene. The length of the CDR3 is 13 residues. The V end was cut by 2 bases, the J end by 5 bases, with 7 bases between. CDR1 SGHVS and CDR2 FQNEAQ come from the germline V gene. CDR3 protein: CASSLSSDQPQHF. The CDR3 DNA is TGTGCCAGCAGCTTATCTTCAGATCAGCCCCAGCATTTT.